This T cell receptor beta chain was sequenced during a study of cytomegalovirus exposure and HLA in healthy donors. In this sample, this clone turned up once. One end of the junction varies from germline; a read error may be responsible. The PCR contained 60 Vbeta and 13 Jbeta primers. The table came from immunoSEQ multiplex PCR; TCRdb's copy has only in-frame clones and leaves some out. This sample has 150,000 to 250,000 clones, with more than 75% found just once. The CDR3 extends over 18 amino acids. Per the germline V gene, CDR1 is SGHTA and CDR2 is FQGNSA. The receptor comes from a woman aged 45 to 65 in good health and CMV-seropositive. The sample taken for sequencing was PBMCs. This chain joins TRBV7-2 and TRBJ2-2; a weak D match, TRBD1 (6 bases). CDR3 sequence: CASSPPGRGNSKTGELFF. DNA for the CDR3: TGTGCCAGCAGCCCCCCAGGCAGGGGCAACTCGAAAACCGGGGAGCTGTTTTTT.